This T cell receptor beta chain originates from a study of post-analysis software for immune sequencing data. Findings and caveats of the study: About five TRBV segments were more frequent in patients than controls; TRBV5-6, TRBV5-1 and TRBV20-1 belonged to this group.

Per the germline V gene, CDR1 is MGHRA and CDR2 is YSYEKL. Trimming cost V 2 bases and J 1 base, with 14 bases left between them. This CDR3 has 16 residues. The library was made from cDNA and included unique molecular identifiers. TCRdb reprocessed the PCR reads with MiXCR, giving one entry per CDR3 protein. The sample carries 250,000 to 300,000 distinct CDR3 sequences, 35% to 40% recorded once. Ten or more counts support this clonotype. What it binds is not known. The J gene is TRBJ1-2, the V gene TRBV4-1, with D maybe TRBD1 (5 bases). The sequence was obtained from a girl aged 5-17 years with multiple sclerosis. Sequences were obtained from blood. CDR3 DNA: TGCGCCAGCAGCCAAAAACTTACTCAGGGTAACTATGGCTACACCTTC. This sequence encodes CASSQKLTQGNYGYTF.